Presented here are 9 T cell receptor beta chains from one specimen sequenced in a study of blood T cells in healthy people across ages. With a J-beta primer mix and a sample-barcoded 5' primer, a second PCR ran about 6 to 11 cycles. TCRdb re-derived calls from the 5' RACE reads in MiXCR, one entry per CDR3 protein. The table lists under 950,000 distinct CDR3 sequences, about 20% of them singletons. The sequenced sample consisted of blood. Receptor source: a man in his 70s in good health.

In this sample, this clonotype turned up a few times. The chain couples TRBV5-1 to TRBJ2-7, with D perhaps matching TRBD1 or TRBD2 (5 bases each). The germline V gene encodes CDR1 SGHRS and CDR2 YFSETQ. The CDR3 consists of 14 residues. The V end lost 4 bases, the J end lost 6 bases, and 17 bases lay between the germline ends. CDR3 nucleotides: TGCGCCAGCAGCATCGGGACGGCAGCCGGCGAGCAGTACGTC. Encoded protein: CASSIGTAAGEQYV.

The chain links TRBV27 to TRBJ1-1; tentatively, D is TRBD1 (6 bases). CDR1 is MNHEY, CDR2 SMNVEV, per germline (reference sequence). CDR3 size: 14 residues. Trimming left V 6 bases short and J 1 base short, with 12 bases between. The CDR3 is CASRSGGTNTEAFF. The CDR3 DNA follows: TGTGCCAGCAGATCTGGGGGCACGAACACTGAAGCTTTCTTT.

The sample holds many counts of this clonotype. Here the CDR3 reads CASSQAGGINQPQHF. DNA for the CDR3: TGTGCCAGCAGCCAAGCGGGTGGCATCAATCAGCCCCAGCATTTT. This chain uses TRBV3-1 with TRBJ1-5; D not certain. The CDR3 length is 15 residues. Germline values: CDR1 LGHDT, CDR2 YNNKEL (reference sequence). The V end lost 1 base, the J end lost 3 bases, and 10 bases lay between the germline ends.

This clonotype was seen only once. Being one base from a much bigger clone, this may be a read error. The chain couples TRBV5-1 to TRBJ2-1; no clear D gene. With the DNA end fitting TRBJ2-7 better, the J assignment may be wrong. Per the germline V gene, CDR1 is SGHRS and CDR2 is YFSETQ. The CDR3 consists of 16 residues. The DNA for the CDR3 is TGCGCCAGCAGCTTGTATTTGTCTGCCATCTCATCTGAGCAGTACTTC. Protein sequence: CASSLYLSAISSEQYF.

The rearrangement joins TRBV6-5 to TRBJ2-3; 8 bases line up with TRBD1. The CDR3 covers 15 residues. Germline assignment: CDR1 MNHEY and CDR2 SVGAGI. V lost 8 bases, J lost 0 bases, and 7 bases stayed unmatched. The CDR3 region has the DNA TGTGCCAGCGGCCGGACAGGGAAAAGCACAGATACGCAGTATTTT. Amino acid sequence: CASGRTGKSTDTQYF.

This rearrangement joins TRBV24-1 to TRBJ1-2; 7 bases are shared with TRBD1. The germline CDR1 and CDR2 sequences are KGHDR and SFDVKD. CDR3 length: 14 amino acids. V dropped 0 bases and J dropped 13; count of bases not matched to a gene: 10. Here the CDR3 DNA reads TGTGCCACCAGTGATTTGCGGGGGACAGATCGACTCACCTTC. This sequence encodes CATSDLRGTDRLTF.

V and J are TRBV5-1 and TRBJ1-1; D gene uncertain. Looked up from germline, CDR1 is SGHRS and CDR2 is YFSETQ. CDR3 length: 16 amino acids. Deletions cut 3 bases from V and 1 base from J, with 16 bases between. The CDR3 sequence is CASSSKTRTENTEAFF. CDR3 DNA: TGCGCCAGCAGCTCAAAGACACGGACGGAGAACACTGAAGCTTTCTTT.

This clonotype was observed a few times. The chain combines TRBV6-5 with TRBJ2-5, with 11 bases fitting TRBD2. The end of the DNA fits TRBJ2-1 better, so the J call may be wrong. Germline V lookup: CDR1 MNHEY, CDR2 SVGAGI. The CDR3 totals 15 residues. The CDR3 protein is CASSYELAGVNEQFF. The CDR3 DNA reads as TGTGCCAGCAGTTACGAACTAGCGGGAGTAAATGAGCAGTTCTTC.

The chain recombines TRBV27 with TRBJ2-7, with 10 bases lining up with TRBD1. The CDR3 totals 16 residues. V trimming: 2 bases; J trimming: 5 bases; junction bases outside the gene matches: 9. Germline V gene lookup returns CDR1 MNHEY and CDR2 SMNVEV (reference sequence). CDR3 in DNA: TGTGCCAGCAGTTTAGGGTGGGGACAGGGGTCACACGAGCAGTACTTC. Its protein product is CASSLGWGQGSHEQYF.